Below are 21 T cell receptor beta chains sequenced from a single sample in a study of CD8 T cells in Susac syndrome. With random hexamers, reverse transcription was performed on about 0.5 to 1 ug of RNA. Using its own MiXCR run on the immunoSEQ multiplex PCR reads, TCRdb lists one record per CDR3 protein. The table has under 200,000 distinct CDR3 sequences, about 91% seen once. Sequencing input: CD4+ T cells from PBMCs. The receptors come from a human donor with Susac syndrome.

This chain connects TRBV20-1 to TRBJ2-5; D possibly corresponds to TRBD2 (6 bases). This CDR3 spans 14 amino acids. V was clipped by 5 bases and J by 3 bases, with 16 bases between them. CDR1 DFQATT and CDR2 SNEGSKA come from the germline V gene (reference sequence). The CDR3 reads CSAEQGGGKETQYF. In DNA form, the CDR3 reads TGCAGTGCTGAGCAGGGAGGAGGAAAAGAGACCCAGTACTTC.

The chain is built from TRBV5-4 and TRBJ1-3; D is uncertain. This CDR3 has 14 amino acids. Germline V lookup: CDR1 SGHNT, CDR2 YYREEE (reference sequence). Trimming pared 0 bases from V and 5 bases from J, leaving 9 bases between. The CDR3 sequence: CASSLDRERNTIYF. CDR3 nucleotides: TGTGCCAGCAGCTTGGATAGGGAAAGAAACACCATATATTTT.

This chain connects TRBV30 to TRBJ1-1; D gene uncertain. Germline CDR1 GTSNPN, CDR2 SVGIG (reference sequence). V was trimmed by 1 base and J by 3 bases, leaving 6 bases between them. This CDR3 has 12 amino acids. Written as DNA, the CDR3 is TGTGCCTGGAGTGGGGTCTACACTGAAGCTTTCTTT. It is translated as CAWSGVYTEAFF.

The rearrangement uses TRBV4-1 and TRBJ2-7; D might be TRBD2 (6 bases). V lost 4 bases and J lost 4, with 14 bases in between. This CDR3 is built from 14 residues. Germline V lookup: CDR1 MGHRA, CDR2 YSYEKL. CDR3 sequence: CASSPRRGSYEQYF. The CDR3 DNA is TGCGCCAGCAGCCCCCGGCGGGGTAGTTACGAGCAGTACTTC.

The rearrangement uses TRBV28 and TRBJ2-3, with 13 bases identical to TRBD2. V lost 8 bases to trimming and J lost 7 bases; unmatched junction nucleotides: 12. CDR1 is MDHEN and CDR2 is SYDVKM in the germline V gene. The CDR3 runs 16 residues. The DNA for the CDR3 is TGTGCCAGCCATCCCTCGGGACTAGCGGGGAAGAATACGCAGTATTTT. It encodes CASHPSGLAGKNTQYF.

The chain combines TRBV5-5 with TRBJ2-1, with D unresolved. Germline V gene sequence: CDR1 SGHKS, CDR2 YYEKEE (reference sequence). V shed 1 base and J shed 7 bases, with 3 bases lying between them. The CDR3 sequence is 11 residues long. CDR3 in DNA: TGTGCCAGCAGCTTGCAAAATGAGCAGTTCTTC. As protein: CASSLQNEQFF.

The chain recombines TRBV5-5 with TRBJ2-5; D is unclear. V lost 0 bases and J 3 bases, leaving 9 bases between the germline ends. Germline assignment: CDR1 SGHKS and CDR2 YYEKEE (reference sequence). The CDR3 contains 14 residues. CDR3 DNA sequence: TGTGCCAGCAGCTTGGTCAGGAGCGAAGAGACCCAGTACTTC. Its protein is CASSLVRSEETQYF.

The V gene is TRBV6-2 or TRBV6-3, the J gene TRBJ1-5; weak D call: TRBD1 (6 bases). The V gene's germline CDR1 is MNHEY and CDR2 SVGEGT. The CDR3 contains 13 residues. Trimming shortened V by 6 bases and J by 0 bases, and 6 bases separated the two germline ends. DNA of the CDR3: TGTGCCAGCAGGGACAGTAGCAATCAGCCCCAGCATTTT. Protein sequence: CASRDSSNQPQHF.

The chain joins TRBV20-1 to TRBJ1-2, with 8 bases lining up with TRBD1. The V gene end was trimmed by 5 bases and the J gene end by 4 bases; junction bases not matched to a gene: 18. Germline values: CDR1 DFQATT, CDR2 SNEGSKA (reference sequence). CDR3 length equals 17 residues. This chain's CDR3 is CSAVMRTGYFDRYGYTF. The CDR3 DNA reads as TGCAGTGCTGTAATGAGGACAGGGTATTTTGATCGCTATGGCTACACCTTC.

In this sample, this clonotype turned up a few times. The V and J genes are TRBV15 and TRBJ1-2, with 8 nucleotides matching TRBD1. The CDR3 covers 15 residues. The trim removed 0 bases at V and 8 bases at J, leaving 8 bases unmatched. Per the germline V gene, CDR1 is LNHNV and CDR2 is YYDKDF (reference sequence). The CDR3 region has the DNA TGTGCCACCAGCAGAGAGCGGACAGGGCGAGGCGGCTACACCTTC. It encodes CATSRERTGRGGYTF.

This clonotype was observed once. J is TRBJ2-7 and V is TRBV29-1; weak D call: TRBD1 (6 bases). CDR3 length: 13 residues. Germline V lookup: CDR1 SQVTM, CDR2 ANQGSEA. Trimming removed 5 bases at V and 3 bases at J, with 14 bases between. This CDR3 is CSVSQGINYEQYF. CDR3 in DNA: TGCAGCGTTAGCCAGGGGATTAACTACGAGCAGTACTTC.

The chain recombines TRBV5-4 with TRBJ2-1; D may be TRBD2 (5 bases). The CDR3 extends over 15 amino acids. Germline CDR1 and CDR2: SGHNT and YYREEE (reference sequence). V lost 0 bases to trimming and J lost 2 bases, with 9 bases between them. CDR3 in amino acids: CASSLDLAAYNEQFF. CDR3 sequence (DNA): TGTGCCAGCAGCTTGGATCTAGCAGCCTACAATGAGCAGTTCTTC.

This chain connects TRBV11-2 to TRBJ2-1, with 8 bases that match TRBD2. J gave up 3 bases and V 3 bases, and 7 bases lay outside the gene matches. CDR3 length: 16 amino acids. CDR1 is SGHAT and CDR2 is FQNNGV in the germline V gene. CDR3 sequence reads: CASSLISGGLYNEQFF. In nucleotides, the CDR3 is TGTGCCAGCAGCTTGATTTCGGGGGGGCTCTACAATGAGCAGTTCTTC.

CDR3 protein: CASRNREEDGYTF. The CDR3 nucleotides are TGTGCCAGCCGGAACAGGGAGGAAGATGGCTACACCTTC. This rearrangement joins TRBV6-5 to TRBJ1-2; TRBD1 might be the D (6 bases). CDR1 and CDR2 from the germline V gene are MNHEY and SVGAGI. The CDR3 has 13 amino acids. V dropped 8 bases and J dropped 6 bases, with 16 bases sitting between them.

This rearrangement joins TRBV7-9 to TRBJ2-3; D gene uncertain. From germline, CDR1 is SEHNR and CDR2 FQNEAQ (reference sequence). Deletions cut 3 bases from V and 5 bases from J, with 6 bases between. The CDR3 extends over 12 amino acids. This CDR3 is CASSFSVDTQYF. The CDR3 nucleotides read TGTGCCAGCAGCTTTTCCGTAGATACGCAGTATTTT.

CDR3 sequence: CASSQGRGRQGERGYTF. The CDR3 nucleotides read TGTGCCAGCAGCCAAGGAAGAGGACGACAGGGCGAGCGTGGCTACACCTTC. The chain has TRBV4-2 and TRBJ1-2; 7 bases agree with TRBD1. The CDR3 spans 17 residues. Germline CDR1 reads LGHNA; CDR2 reads YNFKEQ. Trimming at V came to 1 base and at J to 7 bases, leaving 15 bases not matched to a gene.

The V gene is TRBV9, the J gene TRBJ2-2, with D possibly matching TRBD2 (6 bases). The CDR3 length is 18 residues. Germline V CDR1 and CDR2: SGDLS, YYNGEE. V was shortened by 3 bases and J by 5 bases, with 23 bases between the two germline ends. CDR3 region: CASSAWRGGQRLTGELFF. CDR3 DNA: TGTGCCAGCAGCGCGTGGAGGGGCGGCCAAAGATTGACCGGGGAGCTGTTTTTT.

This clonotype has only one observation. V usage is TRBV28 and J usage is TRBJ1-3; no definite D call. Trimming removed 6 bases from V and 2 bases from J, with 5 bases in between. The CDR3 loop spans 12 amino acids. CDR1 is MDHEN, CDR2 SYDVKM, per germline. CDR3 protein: CASRSPGNTIYF. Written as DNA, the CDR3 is TGTGCCAGCAGATCACCTGGAAACACCATATATTTT. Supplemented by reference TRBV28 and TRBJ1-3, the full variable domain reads DVKVTQSSRYLVKRTGEKVFLECVQDMDHENMFWYRQDPGLGLRLIYFSYDVKMKEKGDIPEGYSVSREKKERFSLILESASTNQTSMYLCASRSPGNTIYFGEGSWLTVV.

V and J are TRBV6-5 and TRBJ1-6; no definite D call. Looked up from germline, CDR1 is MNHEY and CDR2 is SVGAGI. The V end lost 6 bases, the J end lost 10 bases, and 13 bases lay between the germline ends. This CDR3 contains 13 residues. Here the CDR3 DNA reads TGTGCCAGCAGCCCTCAGCGGTGGTCACCCCTCCACTTT. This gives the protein CASSPQRWSPLHF.

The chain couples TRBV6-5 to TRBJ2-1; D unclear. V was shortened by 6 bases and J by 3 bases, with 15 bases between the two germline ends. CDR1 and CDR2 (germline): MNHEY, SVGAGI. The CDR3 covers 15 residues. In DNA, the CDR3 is TGTGCCAGCAGACGAGACTCCCTGGGCTACAATGAGCAGTTCTTC. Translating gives CASRRDSLGYNEQFF.

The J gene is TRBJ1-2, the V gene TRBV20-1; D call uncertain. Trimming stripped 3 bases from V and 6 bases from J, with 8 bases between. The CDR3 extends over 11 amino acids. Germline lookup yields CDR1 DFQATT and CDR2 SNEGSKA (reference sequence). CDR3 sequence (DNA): TGCAGTGCTAGGCCACTGGATGGCTACACCTTC. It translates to CSARPLDGYTF.